The 23 T cell receptor beta chains listed next were all sequenced from one sample in a study of Graves' ophthalmopathy and Graves' hyperthyroidism. Amplification of TCR beta CDR3 regions used RNA transcripts. HTBI primers were employed in first-round RT-PCR, then a second-round multiplex PCR followed. Via MiXCR, TCRdb re-called the multiplex PCR reads, giving one row per CDR3 protein. The sample records about 410,000 distinct CDR3 sequences, about 18% being singletons. The specimen sequenced was peripheral blood. These receptors all come from a woman aged 18-29 years with Graves' ophthalmopathy.

This clonotype came up many times. The chain couples TRBV4-1 to TRBJ2-7; 9 positions agree with TRBD1. This CDR3 has 15 residues. With 6 bases clipped from V and 2 bases from J, the junction kept 8 bases outside the gene matches. The germline CDR1 and CDR2 sequences are MGHRA and YSYEKL. For the CDR3, the DNA is TGCGCCAGCAGGGGGGATTGGGACAGGGCCTACGAGCAGTACTTC. Translated, it gives CASRGDWDRAYEQYF.

This clonotype was observed many times. This could be a read error, since a much larger clone is one nucleotide away. Since no conserved phenylalanine or tryptophan closes the CDR3, a read error is the likely cause. V usage is TRBV19 and J usage is TRBJ1-1; perhaps TRBD1 as D (5 bases). Germline CDR1 LNHDA, CDR2 SQIVND (reference sequence). This CDR3 spans 14 amino acids. The V end lost 5 bases, the J end lost 2 bases, and 12 bases lay between the germline ends. This CDR3 is CASSSGRTNTEAFL. The CDR3 coding sequence is TGTGCCAGTAGTTCCGGCAGGACAAACACTGAAGCTTTCCTT.

This clonotype was detected ten times or more. At one boundary the junction diverges from the germline segment, which might be a read error. This chain connects TRBV10-3 to TRBJ2-7; 9 nucleotides line up with TRBD1. There are 15 residues in the CDR3. The germline CDR1 and CDR2 sequences are ENHRY and SYGVKD. CDR3 bases: TGTGCCAACAGTGTGACAGGGGGATCGGTCTACGAGCAGTACTTC. Protein product: CANSVTGGSVYEQYF.

The J gene is TRBJ2-7, the V gene TRBV5-1, with 12 bases matching TRBD2. CDR3 length: 14 amino acids. J lost 5 bases, V lost 1 base, and 1 base had no gene match. Germline CDR1 reads SGHRS; CDR2 reads YFSETQ. CDR3 coding DNA: TGCGCCAGCAGCTTGACTAGCGGGAGGAACGAGCAGTACTTC. Translated, it gives CASSLTSGRNEQYF. The full variable domain, rest sourced from reference TRBV5-1 and TRBJ2-7, is KAGVTQTPRYLIKTRGQQVTLSCSPISGHRSVSWYQQTPGQGLQFLFEYFSETQRNKGNFPGRFSGRQFSNSRSEMNVSTLELGDSALYLCASSLTSGRNEQYFGPGTRLTVT.

This clonotype was seen many times. The chain carries TRBV28 and TRBJ2-7; D might be TRBD1 (6 bases). Deletions cut 5 bases from V and 5 bases from J, with 19 bases between. The CDR3 has 15 amino acids. The germline V gene has CDR1 MDHEN and CDR2 SYDVKM. In DNA form, the CDR3 reads TGTGCCAGCAGTCCTACAGGGAAGGTCGGGGACGAGCAGTACTTC. Encoded protein: CASSPTGKVGDEQYF.

This clonotype has a count of ten or more. The chain recombines TRBV19 with TRBJ1-1; possibly TRBD1 for D (5 bases). Trimming left V 1 base short and J 10 bases short, with 16 bases between. Per the germline V gene, CDR1 is LNHDA and CDR2 is SQIVND (reference sequence). The CDR3 runs to 14 residues. The CDR3 bases are TGTGCCAGTAGTATAGTCGGCAGGGATCAATCAGCTTTCTTT. Translation gives CASSIVGRDQSAFF.

The sample holds a few counts of this clonotype. V gene TRBV4-2 combines with J gene TRBJ1-5; D call uncertain. Germline V gives CDR1 LGHNA, CDR2 YNFKEQ. CDR3 size: 14 residues. The germline V and J ends were trimmed by 5 bases and 4 bases, with 12 bases remaining between them. The CDR3 loop reads CASSIDGKNQPQHF. CDR3 nucleotide sequence: TGTGCCAGCAGCATTGACGGTAAAAATCAGCCCCAGCATTTT.

This clonotype appeared once. The chain carries TRBV6-1 and TRBJ2-4; a weak D match, TRBD1 (6 bases). Trimming stripped 0 bases from V and 6 bases from J, with 9 bases between. The germline V gene encodes CDR1 MNHNS and CDR2 SASEGT. The CDR3 is made up of 14 amino acids. The CDR3: CASSEARQANIQYF. The CDR3 bases are TGTGCCAGCAGTGAAGCAAGACAGGCAAACATTCAGTACTTC.

This chain joins TRBV12-3 or TRBV12-4 and TRBJ1-2; maybe TRBD1 (5 bases). The CDR3 is 14 amino acids. The V end lost 7 bases, the J end lost 8 bases, and 20 bases lay between the germline ends. CDR3 loop: CASTLGRAVGGYTF. Written as DNA, the CDR3 is TGTGCCAGCACTTTGGGACGGGCAGTAGGAGGCTACACCTTC.

The chain has TRBV12-3 or TRBV12-4 and TRBJ2-7; D may be TRBD1 (6 bases). V dropped 2 bases and J dropped 4 bases, with 12 bases sitting between them. The CDR3 totals 14 residues. The CDR3 is CASSLTGPWYEQYF. The CDR3 bases are TGTGCCAGCAGTTTAACAGGGCCATGGTACGAGCAGTACTTC.

This clonotype was counted ten times or more. The J gene is TRBJ1-2, the V gene TRBV28, with D unresolved. The germline V gene has CDR1 MDHEN and CDR2 SYDVKM. V shed 8 bases and J shed 6 bases, with 10 bases lying between them. CDR3 length equals 11 residues. The DNA for the CDR3 is TGTGCCAGCGGTTCCCCAAATGGCTACACCTTC. Protein product: CASGSPNGYTF.

This clonotype occurred many times. The V gene is TRBV20-1, the J gene TRBJ2-5, with 9 nucleotides matching TRBD1. Trimming cost V 7 bases and J 2 bases; bases outside gene matches: 5. This CDR3 is built from 13 residues. Germline lookup yields CDR1 DFQATT and CDR2 SNEGSKA (reference sequence). Here the CDR3 DNA reads TGCAGTGGAGGACAGGGGCAACAAGAGACCCAGTACTTC. Its protein product is CSGGQGQQETQYF.

This clonotype was observed many times. The gene calls are TRBV6-2 or TRBV6-3 and TRBJ1-2, with D tentatively TRBD1 (6 bases). Germline V gene lookup returns CDR1 MNHEY and CDR2 SVGEGT. The CDR3 is 12 amino acids. Trimming cost V 3 bases and J 12 bases, with 14 bases left between them. CDR3 region: CASSYSGASHTF. In nucleotides, the CDR3 is TGTGCCAGCAGTTATTCGGGGGCCAGCCACACCTTC.

This clonotype occurred many times. CDR3 amino acids: CASSYEAGGLQETQYF. Written as DNA, the CDR3 is TGTGCCAGCAGTTACGAAGCGGGGGGACTCCAAGAGACCCAGTACTTC. The chain joins TRBV6-5 to TRBJ2-5; 9 bases match TRBD2. Losses at the gene ends were 2 bases for V and 1 base for J; bases not matched to a gene: 5. This CDR3 has 16 residues. Per germline, CDR1 MNHEY and CDR2 SVGAGI.

This clonotype appeared many times. J is TRBJ1-1 and V is TRBV29-1, with 9 bases fitting TRBD1. Germline CDR1 SQVTM, CDR2 ANQGSEA. V was clipped by 4 bases and J by 4 bases; unmatched bases: 4. CDR3 length: 13 residues. CDR3 bases: TGCAGCGTTGGGACAGGGGTCGTCACTGAAGCTTTCTTT. It encodes CSVGTGVVTEAFF.

This clonotype was seen ten or more times. This chain links TRBV24-1 with TRBJ2-5; 11 nucleotides line up with TRBD2. CDR1 and CDR2 from the germline V gene are KGHDR and SFDVKD. The CDR3 is 15 residues long. The junction had 9 bases not matched to a gene; V was cut back by 9 bases and J by 4 bases. CDR3 sequence: CATAFSGRGGETQYF. The CDR3 coding sequence is TGTGCCACCGCGTTTAGCGGGAGGGGAGGAGAGACCCAGTACTTC.

This clonotype has ten or more counts. V usage is TRBV11-2 and J usage is TRBJ1-2, with 7 bases lining up with TRBD1. J was trimmed by 8 bases and V by 5 bases; bases with no gene match: 17. The CDR3 spans 16 residues. Germline V gives CDR1 SGHAT, CDR2 FQNNGV. CDR3 nucleotide sequence: TGTGCCAGCAGCCAAATACCGACAGGGAGGCTGGCGGGCTACACCTTC. Its translation is CASSQIPTGRLAGYTF.

This clonotype came up many times. This chain uses TRBV10-3 with TRBJ1-2, with a possible D match to TRBD1 (5 bases). Trimming took off 11 bases at V and 6 bases at J, with 19 bases between the two ends. Germline loops: CDR1 ENHRY, CDR2 SYGVKD. The CDR3 is made up of 13 amino acids. The CDR3 is CALEQVRGHGYTF. CDR3 DNA sequence: TGTGCCCTCGAACAAGTTCGGGGCCATGGCTACACCTTC.

Many counts were recorded for this clonotype. V usage is TRBV20-1 and J usage is TRBJ2-2, with 10 nucleotides matching TRBD1. In germline, CDR1 is DFQATT, CDR2 SNEGSKA (reference sequence). CDR3 length: 15 amino acids. V gave up 5 bases and J gave up 1 base; unmatched junction bases: 4. CDR3 coding DNA: TGCAGTGCTGAAGACAGGGGGCGGAACACCGGGGAGCTGTTTTTT. Protein product: CSAEDRGRNTGELFF.

In this sample, this clonotype turned up many times. The chain combines TRBV20-1 with TRBJ2-7; D is uncertain. This CDR3 is 12 amino acids long. Germline loops: CDR1 DFQATT, CDR2 SNEGSKA (reference sequence). With 0 bases removed from V and 4 bases from J, the gap between germline ends came to 7 bases. CDR3 region: CSARDQGYEQYF. The CDR3 DNA is TGCAGTGCTAGAGATCAAGGTTACGAGCAGTACTTC.

This clonotype was observed many times. The chain has TRBV6-2 or TRBV6-3 and TRBJ1-5; D unclear. V was clipped by 7 bases and J by 2 bases, with 15 bases between them. CDR3 length: 15 residues. Germline CDR1 is MNHEY and CDR2 is SVGEGT. The CDR3 sequence is CASTTQFLGNQPQHF. The CDR3 coding sequence is TGTGCCAGCACGACTCAGTTTCTGGGCAATCAGCCCCAGCATTTT.

This clonotype was found many times. This chain links TRBV27 with TRBJ1-1; D is possibly TRBD1 (5 bases). The germline V and J ends were trimmed by 6 bases and 10 bases, with 21 bases remaining between them. The CDR3 has 14 residues. From germline, CDR1 is MNHEY and CDR2 SMNVEV (reference sequence). Written as DNA, the CDR3 is TGTGCCAGCAGACCCCGGGGGGGAGGGAGTCCAGCTTTCTTT. Amino acid sequence: CASRPRGGGSPAFF.

The chain links TRBV6-5 to TRBJ1-5; unclear D gene. The CDR3 has 16 residues. CDR1 MNHEY and CDR2 SVGAGI come from the germline V gene. Trimming pared 4 bases from V and 5 bases from J, leaving 18 bases between. CDR3 in amino acids: CASSLVIRVGDQPQHF. The DNA of the CDR3 is TGTGCCAGCAGTTTAGTGATTCGGGTTGGGGATCAGCCCCAGCATTTT.